This T cell receptor (beta chain) was recorded in a study of blood T cells in healthy people across ages. A J-beta primer mix and a sample-barcoded 5' primer were used in a second PCR of about 7 to 11 cycles. Each cDNA molecule carried a tag from a template-switch adaptor that contained 12 random nucleotides. In TCRdb, the 5' RACE reads were re-called with MiXCR into one record per CDR3 protein. The sample consists of 1.5 million to 1.9 million distinct CDR3 sequences, less than 45% of them appearing once. Study-level findings and limits: The unknown donor CMV status may have confounded expanded clonotype changes. In older individuals, TCR beta diversity per million T cells was lower, falling roughly linearly with age.

The sample, around 10 milliliters of peripheral blood, was drawn from each donor. This clonotype appeared a few times. Its antigen is unknown. The specimen was blood. The sequence came from a young woman in good health.

The DNA for the CDR3 is TGTGCCAGCAGCTACCACGGGCATGGCTACACCTTC. Its protein product is CASSYHGHGYTF. The chain uses TRBV7-9 and TRBJ1-2, with unresolved D. The CDR3 runs 12 residues. Germline CDR1 and CDR2: SEHNR and FQNEAQ (reference sequence). The V gene lost 4 bases and the J gene lost 6 bases, with 9 bases spanning the gap. The full variable domain, its missing parts supplied by reference TRBV7-9 and TRBJ1-2, is DTGVSQNPRHKITKRGQNVTFRCDPISEHNRLYWYRQTLGQGPEFLTYFQNEAQLEKSRLLSDRFSAERPKGSFSTLEIQRTEQGDSAMYLCASSYHGHGYTFGSGTRLTVV.